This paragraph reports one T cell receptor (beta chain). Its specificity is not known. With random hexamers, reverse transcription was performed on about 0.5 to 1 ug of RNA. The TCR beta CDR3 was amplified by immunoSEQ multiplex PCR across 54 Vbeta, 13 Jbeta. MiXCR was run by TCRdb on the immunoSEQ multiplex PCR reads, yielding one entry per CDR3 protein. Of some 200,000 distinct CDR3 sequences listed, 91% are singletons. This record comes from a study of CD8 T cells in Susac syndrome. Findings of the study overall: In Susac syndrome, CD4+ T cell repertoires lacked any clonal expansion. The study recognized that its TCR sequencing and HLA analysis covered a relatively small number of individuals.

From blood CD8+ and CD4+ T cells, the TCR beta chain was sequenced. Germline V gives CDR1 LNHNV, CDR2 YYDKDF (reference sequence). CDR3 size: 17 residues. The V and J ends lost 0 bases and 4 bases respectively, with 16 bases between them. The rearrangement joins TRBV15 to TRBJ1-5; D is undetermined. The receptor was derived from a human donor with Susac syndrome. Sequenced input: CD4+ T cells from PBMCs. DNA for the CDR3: TGTGCCACCAGCAGAGACGACATCTTCGAGGGAAATCAGCCCCAGCATTTT. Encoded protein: CATSRDDIFEGNQPQHF.